This T cell receptor beta chain came from a study of T-cell reconstitution after alpha-beta-depleted transplantation in children. Whole-study results and caveats: T-cell numbers and diversity one year post-transplant derived largely from freshly generated T cells. Two months or so post-transplant, alpha-beta T cells reportedly derived from several hundred expanded graft clones. For some patients, TCRbeta diversity was high at day 60 because of recipient T cells and thymic progenitors that survived.

The length of the CDR3 is 13 residues. CDR1 is SGHTA, CDR2 FQGNSA, per germline. Trimming shortened V by 5 bases and J by 4 bases, and 6 bases separated the two germline ends. This clonotype was counted ten times or more. As yet, its antigen is unknown. Molecular barcoding with unique molecular identifiers was used for the TCRbeta library. TCRdb itself ran the PCR reads through MiXCR, one entry per CDR3 protein. Here the sample spans approximately 240,000 distinct CDR3 sequences, about a tenth being singletons. This specimen was PBMCs, taken before TCRalphabeta/CD19-depleted stem cell transplant. The J gene is TRBJ1-6, the V gene TRBV7-2, with no clear D. The sequence came from a child in the first two years of life with acute myeloid leukemia, due to receive a stem cell transplant. The CDR3 loop is CASSRGYNSPLHF. The CDR3 DNA follows: TGTGCCAGCAGCCGGGGTTATAATTCACCCCTCCACTTT.